Shown below are 10 T cell receptor delta chains from a single sample sequenced in a study of gamma-delta T cells after stem cell transplantation. TCRdb reapplied CATT to the RT-PCR reads. The table shows thousands of delta-chain clones, with 1.7% occurring only once. Source material: gamma-delta T cells. The receptor set was obtained from a human donor. It is not recorded whose cells these are; they may come from a transplant donor.

Of note for this clone: TCRdb has a much larger clone's protein, which differs at residue 10 from the translation of this DNA, likely because of a read error; what is shown is the protein translated from the DNA. The chain carries TRDV2 and TRDJ1; D remains ambiguous. This CDR3 has 15 residues. Deletions cut 0 bases from V and 4 bases from J, with 14 bases between. The germline V gene encodes CDR1 GEAIGNYY and CDR2 EKD. The CDR3 DNA reads TGTGCCTGTGACACCCTCGGGACGGCCGACGATAAACTCATCTTT. Residues: CACDTLGTADDKLIF.

This clone showed up just a few times. Since a far larger clone is one base different, this is likely a read error. The rearrangement uses TRDV2 and TRDJ1, with 10 bases lining up with TRDD3. Trimming at V came to 5 bases and at J to 1 base, leaving 21 bases not matched to a gene. Germline V lookup: CDR1 GEAIGNYY, CDR2 EKD. This CDR3 has 20 residues. CDR3 sequence: CACGTVYGGDTRGATDKLIF. CDR3 bases: TGTGCCTGTGGCACGGTCTATGGGGGGGATACGCGGGGGGCCACCGATAAACTCATCTTT.

This clone was recorded many times. The sample carries other DNA sequences with the same CDR3. The chain couples TRDV2 to TRDJ1; 10 bases line up with TRDD3. This CDR3 contains 15 residues. The germline CDR1 and CDR2 sequences are GEAIGNYY and EKD. The J segment lost 1 base and the V segment lost 1 base, leaving 2 bases of the junction unmatched. CDR3 in DNA: TGTGCCTGTGACACACTGGGGGATTCCACCGATAAACTCATCTTT. Its translation: CACDTLGDSTDKLIF.

This clone has only a few counts. With a much larger clone just one base away, this may be a read error. Other DNA sequences within the sample encode an identical CDR3. This rearrangement joins TRDV1 to TRDJ1, with TRDD3 identical over 7 bases. The ends lost 3 bases at V and 9 bases at J; junction bases unmatched: 28. Looked up from germline, CDR1 is TSWWSYY and CDR2 is QGS. CDR3 size: 20 residues. The CDR3, as DNA: TGTGCTCTTGGGGACCAACCCTACGTATCCTCTGGGGGGCCGATGATTGAACTCATCTTT. Translated: CALGDQPYVSSGGPMIELIF.

This clone was detected only a few times. A read error likely explains this, since a far larger clone differs by one base. Other DNA sequences in this specimen translate into the identical CDR3. The chain has TRDV2 and TRDJ1; tentative D call: TRDD3 (6 bases). In germline, CDR1 is GEAIGNYY, CDR2 EKD. CDR3 length: 16 amino acids. CDR3 sequence: CACDTVGGGNTDKLIF. CDR3 in DNA: TGCGCCTGTGACACCGTTGGGGGGGGAAACACCGATAAACTCATCTTT.

This clone was seen more than once but under ten times. It is likely a read error: a sequence one base away is far more abundant. Other DNA variants within this sample encode the same CDR3. DNA of the CDR3: TGCGCCTGTGACACCCTGGGGGGCCCCAGGGACACCGATAAACTCATCTTT. Translated: CACDTLGGPRDTDKLIF. The rearrangement joins TRDV2 to TRDJ1; TRDD3 matches 7 bases. Germline V gene lookup returns CDR1 GEAIGNYY and CDR2 EKD. CDR3 size: 17 residues.

This clone was recorded a few times. A read error is possible here, since a much larger clone lies one base away. Other nucleotide sequences in the sample specify the same CDR3. This chain connects TRDV2 to TRDJ1, with a possible D match to TRDD3 (5 bases). CDR3 length: 15 amino acids. Per germline, CDR1 GEAIGNYY and CDR2 EKD. The V end lost 7 bases, the J end lost 0 bases, and 17 bases lay between the germline ends. The CDR3, as DNA: TGTGCCTGCGATTTTCTTGGGGAGTACACCGATAAACTCATCTTT. Its translation: CACDFLGEYTDKLIF.

Details on this clone: This likely traces to a read error, being one base from a far larger clone. The sample carries other DNA sequences with the same CDR3. The rearrangement links TRDV2 to TRDJ1, with no clear D. CDR1 GEAIGNYY and CDR2 EKD come from the germline V gene. V was pared by 0 bases and J by 8 bases, with 18 bases between. This CDR3 comprises 15 residues. CDR3 amino acids: CACDTLGTANDKLIF. The DNA of the CDR3 is TGTGCCTGTGACACCCTCGGGACGGCCAACGACAAACTCATCTTT.

As regards this clone: The protein in TCRdb stems from a much larger clone and differs at residue 6 from this DNA's translation, likely a read error; here the protein is translated from the DNA. J is TRDJ1 and V is TRDV2; possible D gene TRDD3, 5 bases. This CDR3 region has 18 residues. Germline loops: CDR1 GEAIGNYY, CDR2 EKD. V lost 0 bases, J lost 0 bases, and 19 bases lay in between. The CDR3 DNA reads TGTGCCTGTGACACCGCGGGATCCAAAGCCGTGTACACCGATAAACTCATCTTT. It translates to CACDTAGSKAVYTDKLIF.

In regard to this clone: Since a much larger clone is just one base distant, this may be a read error. The sample contains more than one DNA sequence encoding this CDR3. The chain links TRDV2 to TRDJ1; 9 bases align to TRDD3. Germline lookup yields CDR1 GEAIGNYY and CDR2 EKD. The CDR3 runs to 18 residues. The CDR3: CACDSVSTGGRYTDKLIF. The CDR3 nucleotides read TGCGCCTGTGACTCCGTTAGTACTGGGGGACGGTACACCGATAAACTCATCTTT.